This paragraph reports one T cell receptor (beta chain). The sample belongs to a study of blood T cell repertoires in COVID-19. The CDR3 is 15 amino acids. Germline CDR1 is SGHRS and CDR2 is YFSETQ. V shed 2 bases and J 2 bases; nucleotides not matched to a gene: 6. Only in-frame clones appear in the TCRdb table, and some are missing; sequencing was by immunoSEQ multiplex PCR. The table includes fewer than 85,000 clones, around 81% detected once. Material for sequencing was peripheral blood. This clonotype originated in a human donor in a cohort sampled during active COVID-19. The rearrangement uses TRBV5-1 and TRBJ1-1, with 7 bases that match TRBD1. DNA of the CDR3: TGCGCCAGCAGCTTCCAGGGGGTGGGAAACACTGAAGCTTTCTTT. Its translation: CASSFQGVGNTEAFF. The full variable domain, rest sourced from reference TRBV5-1 and TRBJ1-1, is KAGVTQTPRYLIKTRGQQVTLSCSPISGHRSVSWYQQTPGQGLQFLFEYFSETQRNKGNFPGRFSGRQFSNSRSEMNVSTLELGDSALYLCASSFQGVGNTEAFFGQGTRLTVV.